What follows is one T cell receptor beta chain and its context. Its antigen is currently unknown. CD45RA-negative memory and CD45RA+ naive subsets were split from the CD4+ cells. Trimming at V came to 5 bases and at J to 0 bases, leaving 20 bases not matched to a gene. The length of the CDR3 is 22 residues. Per germline, CDR1 MGHRA and CDR2 YSYEKL. The data originate from a study of shared clonotypes between healthy human individuals. Using immunoSEQ multiplex PCR, the repertoire was profiled, and TCRdb retains in-frame clones only, with some absent. The sample holds 2 million to 2.5 million clones, more than 85% seen once. Broader study findings: Clonotype sharing across a few donors was observed for around 5.1% of naive CD4 clonotypes. Memory subsets had estimated richness that was generally smaller than that of naive subsets.

The chain has TRBV4-1 and TRBJ2-2; 11 bases fit TRBD2. The sample taken for sequencing was naive CD4+ T cells from PBMCs. Regarding subset: CD45RA+ positively selected. This receptor was identified in a man aged 18 to 30 in good health. Some clones in this sample may be carry-over from other donors' samples. The CDR3 protein is CASSFGRGGRTSGRANTGELFF. CDR3 nucleotides: TGCGCCAGCAGCTTTGGGCGAGGGGGTAGAACTAGCGGGAGAGCGAACACCGGGGAGCTGTTTTTT.